This T cell receptor (beta chain) was identified in a study of early T cells in non-severe SARS-CoV-2 infection. The CDR3 sequence is 13 residues long. Per germline, CDR1 KGHDR and CDR2 SFDVKD. The V segment lost 10 bases and the J segment 0 bases; nucleotides outside the gene matches: 2. This clonotype was detected ten times or more. One entry per CDR3 protein, called by TCRdb with MiXCR from the 5' RACE reads. The sample consists of around 70,000 distinct CDR3 sequences, approximately 12% of them appearing once. This sequence originates from an adult who was a healthcare worker with PCR-confirmed SARS-CoV-2 infection or an uninfected control (not recorded which). This sequence joins TRBV24-1 and TRBJ2-3, with TRBD2 identical over 8 bases. Sequenced input: whole blood. The CDR3 is CATQRESTDTQYF. As DNA, the CDR3 is TGTGCCACACAGCGGGAGAGCACAGATACGCAGTATTTT.